Given below is one T cell receptor (beta chain) in context. Its antigen is not known. These data are taken from a study of cytomegalovirus exposure and HLA in healthy donors. PCR used 60 Vbeta primers and 13 Jbeta primers. The protocol was immunoSEQ multiplex PCR, while the TCRdb copy is restricted to in-frame clones and leaves out a portion. This table lists 65,000 to 95,000 clones. Notes on the study in general: A previous analysis found most TCR beta V segments productive roughly 87% or roughly 30% of the time. In a later analysis, a missense DCLRE1C variant was linked to TCR beta V- and J-gene trimming.

The germline CDR1 and CDR2 sequences are LNHDA and SQIVND (reference sequence). There are 14 residues in the CDR3. The V segment lost 4 bases and the J segment 4 bases; nucleotides outside the gene matches: 0. At the time of sampling, donors were nominally healthy, though unrecorded immune exposures were likely. The sequenced sample consisted of PBMCs. The rearrangement uses TRBV19 and TRBJ2-1; 11 bases line up with TRBD2. This TCR was sampled from a female donor in good health and CMV-seropositive. CDR3 DNA sequence: TGTGCCAGTAGTAGACTAGCGGGATACAATGAGCAGTTCTTC. Its translation is CASSRLAGYNEQFF. The entire variable domain, with the rest obtained from reference TRBV19 and TRBJ2-1, is as follows: DGGITQSPKYLFRKEGQNVTLSCEQNLNHDAMYWYRQDPGQGLRLIYYSQIVNDFQKGDIAEGYSVSREKKESFPLTVTSAQKNPTAFYLCASSRLAGYNEQFFGPGTRLTVL.